Shown below are 24 T cell receptor beta chains from a single sample sequenced in a study of shared clonotypes between healthy human individuals. TCRdb's copy holds only in-frame clones and misses some; the assay was immunoSEQ multiplex PCR. The sample records about 2 million clones, roughly 94% being singletons. Material for sequencing was naive CD4+ T cells sorted from blood. This sample's subset: CD45RA+ positively selected. The receptors derive from a young man in good health.

V is TRBV27 and J is TRBJ1-5; no firm D call. This CDR3 is built from 17 residues. Deletions cut 2 bases from V and 7 bases from J, with 21 bases between. Germline assignment: CDR1 MNHEY and CDR2 SMNVEV (reference sequence). CDR3 in amino acids: CASSLGSQLLGLQPQHF. CDR3 in DNA: TGTGCCAGCAGTTTAGGGTCGCAACTGTTGGGTCTCCAGCCCCAGCATTTT.

This chain joins TRBV25-1 and TRBJ2-3, with 10 bases lining up with TRBD2. The CDR3 spans 18 residues. V dropped 1 base and J dropped 0; count of bases not matched to a gene: 7. The germline V gene has CDR1 MGHDK and CDR2 SYGVNS. The CDR3, as DNA: TGTGCCAGCAGTGAATTGGCTAGCGGGGGCACTAGCACAGATACGCAGTATTTT. Translated, it gives CASSELASGGTSTDTQYF.

V gene TRBV7-9 combines with J gene TRBJ1-2; D is possibly TRBD1 (5 bases). The V end was cut by 5 bases, the J end by 8 bases, with 12 bases between. There are 12 residues in the CDR3. Germline V gene data show CDR1 as SEHNR and CDR2 as FQNEAQ (reference sequence). The CDR3: CASSDSDSGYTF. The CDR3 DNA sequence: TGTGCCAGCAGCGACAGTGACTCGGGCTACACCTTC.

The J gene is TRBJ1-4, the V gene TRBV6-6; D is ambiguous. Germline V gene data show CDR1 as MNHNY and CDR2 as SVGAGI (reference sequence). The CDR3 runs to 14 residues. Trimming removed 5 bases from V and 3 bases from J, with 10 bases in between. CDR3 sequence: CASSITRSNEKLFF. The CDR3 region has the DNA TGTGCCAGCAGTATTACACGATCTAATGAAAAACTGTTTTTT.

The J gene is TRBJ1-5, the V gene TRBV19; 7 positions agree with TRBD1. CDR1 LNHDA and CDR2 SQIVND come from the germline V gene (reference sequence). The junction had 11 bases not matched to a gene; V was cut back by 3 bases and J by 6 bases. The length of the CDR3 is 16 residues. In nucleotides, the CDR3 is TGTGCCAGTAGTATGCCAGACAGGGCAGGGAGTCAGCCCCAGCATTTT. Translated, it gives CASSMPDRAGSQPQHF.

As concerns this clone: Other DNA sequences from this sample encode an identical CDR3 as well. The chain uses TRBV28 and TRBJ1-2, with 8 bases aligning to TRBD1. Trimming at V came to 6 bases and at J to 7 bases, leaving 4 bases not matched to a gene. Germline CDR1 and CDR2: MDHEN and SYDVKM. This CDR3 is built from 12 residues. In DNA, the CDR3 is TGTGCCAGCAGGCAGGGGGCGGGTGGCTACACCTTC. This gives the protein CASRQGAGGYTF.

This chain joins TRBV28 and TRBJ2-7; the D gene is possibly TRBD2 (6 bases). Trimming took off 3 bases at V and 2 bases at J, with 14 bases between the two ends. CDR1 is MDHEN and CDR2 is SYDVKM in the germline V gene. The CDR3 has 15 residues. The DNA for the CDR3 is TGTGCCAGCAGTTTCGTGCGGGGAGCCGCCTACGAGCAGTACTTC. Amino acids: CASSFVRGAAYEQYF.

This chain connects TRBV29-1 to TRBJ2-4; D is perhaps TRBD2 (6 bases). V lost 0 bases to trimming and J lost 0 bases, with 9 bases between them. The CDR3 extends over 15 amino acids. Germline CDR1 SQVTM, CDR2 ANQGSEA. CDR3 residues: CSVEDRGIAKNIQYF. In DNA form, the CDR3 reads TGCAGCGTTGAAGATCGCGGGATAGCCAAAAACATTCAGTACTTC.

The rearrangement links TRBV9 to TRBJ1-3; the match to TRBD1 covers 7 bases. The germline V gene encodes CDR1 SGDLS and CDR2 YYNGEE. The CDR3 runs to 16 residues. The V and J ends lost 4 bases and 1 base, in that order; junction bases with no gene match: 8. The CDR3 DNA sequence: TGTGCCAGCAGCCCTACAGGGGACCAATCTGGAAACACCATATATTTT. Amino acids: CASSPTGDQSGNTIYF.

This rearrangement joins TRBV7-2 to TRBJ1-5; possible D gene TRBD1, 6 bases. Looked up from germline, CDR1 is SGHTA and CDR2 is FQGNSA. The CDR3 spans 15 residues. Trimming removed 5 bases at V and 6 bases at J, with 17 bases between. CDR3 DNA sequence: TGTGCCAGCAGCCCCCCCACAGGGCTCCCTCAGCCCCAGCATTTT. Translating it yields CASSPPTGLPQPQHF.

This clone appeared a single time. The chain is built from TRBV27 and TRBJ2-6; D is possibly TRBD2 (5 bases). Deletions cut 6 bases from V and 2 bases from J, with 11 bases between. This CDR3 is built from 15 residues. Germline CDR1 MNHEY, CDR2 SMNVEV (reference sequence). The CDR3, as DNA: TGTGCCAGCAGAGTCGAGGGTACTGGGGCCAACGTCCTGACTTTC. It specifies CASRVEGTGANVLTF.

The rearrangement joins TRBV7-2 to TRBJ2-5; no clear D gene. The germline V gene encodes CDR1 SGHTA and CDR2 FQGNSA. This CDR3 spans 13 amino acids. V was clipped by 1 base and J by 2 bases, with 5 bases between them. DNA for the CDR3: TGTGCCAGCAGCTTAGAGGCGCAAGAGACCCAGTACTTC. It translates to CASSLEAQETQYF.

This sequence joins TRBV27 and TRBJ2-5; 10 bases map to TRBD2. Unmatched junction bases numbered 10, after V lost 7 bases and J lost 5 bases. CDR3 length: 15 amino acids. Per the germline V gene, CDR1 is MNHEY and CDR2 is SMNVEV (reference sequence). CDR3 loop: CASKASGSRWETQYF. In DNA form, the CDR3 reads TGTGCCAGCAAAGCTAGCGGGAGTAGGTGGGAGACCCAGTACTTC.

CDR3 protein: CASSFHSEQYF. The DNA of the CDR3 is TGTGCCAGCAGCTTTCATAGTGAGCAGTACTTC. V is TRBV7-8 and J is TRBJ2-7; the D is unclear. Germline V gene data show CDR1 as SGHVS and CDR2 as FQNEAQ. This CDR3 contains 11 residues. Trimming removed 3 bases from V and 7 bases from J, with 7 bases in between.

In nucleotides, the CDR3 is TGTGCCACCAGCAGAGTGTTACAGGGGATCGACACCTTC. Translated, it gives CATSRVLQGIDTF. This chain connects TRBV15 to TRBJ1-2; 7 bases align to TRBD1. Germline CDR1 is LNHNV and CDR2 is YYDKDF (reference sequence). CDR3 length equals 13 residues. V lost 1 base and J lost 12; bases outside the gene matches: 8.

Turning to this clone: A junction end diverges from the germline sequence, so it may reflect a read error. The CDR3: CANSRDGGNQPQHF. The CDR3 DNA is TGTGCCAACAGTCGTGACGGGGGCAATCAGCCCCAGCATTTT. The V gene is TRBV28, the J gene TRBJ1-5; no reliable D call. This CDR3 comprises 14 residues. CDR1 is MDHEN, CDR2 SYDVKM, per germline.

Ten or more counts support this clone. The V call is TRBV2, the J call TRBJ1-1; D is perhaps TRBD1 (5 bases). The germline gives CDR1 SNHLY, CDR2 FYNNEI. Trimming cost V 5 bases and J 7 bases, with 14 bases left between them. The CDR3 length is 13 residues. Here the CDR3 reads CASSLRGLVEAFF. DNA of the CDR3: TGTGCCAGCAGTCTTAGGGGTTTGGTTGAAGCTTTCTTT.

This chain joins TRBV5-1 and TRBJ1-1, with unresolved D. Trimming took 5 bases from V and 1 from J, leaving 15 bases between them. CDR1 is SGHRS, CDR2 YFSETQ, per germline. The CDR3 sequence is 15 residues long. CDR3 amino acids: CASSETTGRNTEAFF. CDR3 bases: TGCGCCAGCAGTGAGACGACGGGTAGGAACACTGAAGCTTTCTTT.

Comments on this clone: Germline is not matched at one junction end, which may reflect a read error. V usage is TRBV9 and J usage is TRBJ1-2; the D gene is possibly TRBD1 (5 bases). The CDR3 has 14 residues. Germline CDR1 is SGDLS and CDR2 is YYNGEE. The CDR3, as DNA: TGTGCCAGCAGCATAACTGGGGCTAACGATGGCTACACCTTC. The encoded protein is CASSITGANDGYTF.

This clone came up once. This chain joins TRBV10-2 and TRBJ1-5; D possibly corresponds to TRBD1 (6 bases). The CDR3 runs to 15 residues. From germline, CDR1 is WSHSY and CDR2 SAAADI. V lost 0 bases and J 5 bases, leaving 11 bases between the germline ends. Here the CDR3 reads CASSESRGGYQPQHF. CDR3 nucleotides: TGCGCCAGCAGTGAGTCGCGCGGGGGCTATCAGCCCCAGCATTTT.

V is TRBV19 and J is TRBJ1-3; the D gene is possibly TRBD1 (6 bases). V shed 7 bases and J shed 4 bases, with 20 bases lying between them. The germline V gene has CDR1 LNHDA and CDR2 SQIVND (reference sequence). The CDR3 covers 16 residues. The CDR3 spells CASTQQGSTRGNTIYF. In nucleotides, the CDR3 is TGTGCCAGTACTCAACAGGGATCTACTAGGGGAAACACCATATATTTT.

Comment on this clone: A much larger clone lies one base from this, so it may be a read error. Distinct nucleotide sequences in the sample also encode this CDR3. The chain is built from TRBV6-5 and TRBJ1-3; D ambiguous. Germline V CDR1 and CDR2: MNHEY, SVGAGI. The CDR3 runs to 12 residues. Trimming cost V 6 bases and J 0 bases, with 3 bases left between them. The DNA for the CDR3 is TGTGCCAGCAGAAGCTCTGGAAACACCATATATTTT. Translation: CASRSSGNTIYF.

The chain is built from TRBV5-8 and TRBJ2-7; D unresolved. The CDR3 is made up of 14 amino acids. Trimming removed 7 bases from V and 1 base from J, with 15 bases in between. Germline CDR1 reads SGHTS; CDR2 reads YDEGEE. The CDR3 here is CASWQWTVSYEQYF. The CDR3 DNA is TGTGCCAGCTGGCAATGGACCGTTTCCTACGAGCAGTACTTC. Full variable domain (remainder filled in from reference TRBV5-8 and TRBJ2-7): EAGVTQSPTHLIKTRGQQATLRCSPISGHTSVYWYQQALGLGLQFLLWYDEGEERNRGNFPPRFSGRQFPNYSSELNVNALELEDSALYLCASWQWTVSYEQYFGPGTRLTVT.

The chain carries TRBV15 and TRBJ1-2, with TRBD1 identical over 7 bases. This CDR3 has 14 residues. The V gene's germline CDR1 is LNHNV and CDR2 YYDKDF (reference sequence). With V trimmed by 4 bases and J by 4 bases, 6 bases remained unmatched. The CDR3 DNA reads as TGTGCCACCAGCAATAGACAGGGCCGCTATGGCTACACCTTC. This codes for CATSNRQGRYGYTF. Drawing the rest from reference TRBV15 and TRBJ1-2, the complete variable domain is DAMVIQNPRYQVTQFGKPVTLSCSQTLNHNVMYWYQQKSSQAPKLLFHYYDKDFNNEADTPDNFQSRRPNTSFCFLDIRSPGLGDTAMYLCATSNRQGRYGYTFGSGTRLTVV.